These T cell receptor beta chains were read from a single sample in a study of T-cell memory formation after mild COVID-19. TCRdb analysed the 5' RACE reads with MiXCR anew, one entry per CDR3 protein. The data show more than 300,000 distinct CDR3 sequences, approximately 14% seen once. The sample was PBMCs or a T cell subset sorted from them (not recorded which). These receptors all stem from a man aged 18 to 30 who had mild COVID-19 (a few samples of this study predate the infection). Cell type and time point are not known. CDR3s include the opening cysteine and the closing phenylalanine or tryptophan. Each record gives: D gene, clone size, J gene, V gene, CDR3 DNA, CDR3 protein. The D gene is left open where the match is weak. Clone size is not always given. Where it is, it says once, few, many or a class for expanded clones.

d_call: .
clone_size: .
j_call: TRBJ2-3
v_call: TRBV12-5
cdr3_nt: TGTGCTAGTGGTTTGTTAGGAGGAAGCACAGATACGCAGTATTTT
cdr3_aa: CASGLLGGSTDTQYF

d_call: TRBD1
clone_size: .
j_call: TRBJ1-6
v_call: TRBV4-1
cdr3_nt: TGCGCCAGCAGCCAGGGGACAGGGGAGAGAGCCCTCCACTTT
cdr3_aa: CASSQGTGERALHF

d_call: TRBD2
clone_size: .
j_call: TRBJ2-3
v_call: TRBV9
cdr3_nt: TGTGCCAGCAGCGTAGGGACTAGCGGCGTATTCGGTGATACGCAGTATTTT
cdr3_aa: CASSVGTSGVFGDTQYF

d_call: .
clone_size: once
j_call: TRBJ1-2
v_call: TRBV28
cdr3_nt: TGTGCCAGCAGTTCCGCGGGGCTGGGGGATGGCTACACCTTC
cdr3_aa: CASSSAGLGDGYTF

d_call: .
clone_size: few
j_call: TRBJ2-2
v_call: TRBV12-3/TRBV12-4
cdr3_nt: TGTGCCAGCAGTTTTTGGCGGATTAACACCGGGGAGCTGTTTTTT
cdr3_aa: CASSFWRINTGELFF

d_call: .
clone_size: .
j_call: TRBJ2-3
v_call: TRBV7-6
cdr3_nt: TGTGCCAGCAGCTTAGGAGGTAGCGTCGGCACAGATACGCAGTATTTT
cdr3_aa: CASSLGGSVGTDTQYF

d_call: .
clone_size: few
j_call: TRBJ2-5
v_call: TRBV7-2
cdr3_nt: TGTGCCAGCAGCTTCTGGCGGGGCCAAGAGACCCAGTACTTC
cdr3_aa: CASSFWRGQETQYF

d_call: .
clone_size: .
j_call: TRBJ1-2
v_call: TRBV19
cdr3_nt: TGTGCCAGTAGTATAGAAGGGTCCGGGAGCTACACCTTC
cdr3_aa: CASSIEGSGSYTF

d_call: .
clone_size: .
j_call: TRBJ2-7
v_call: TRBV12-3/TRBV12-4
cdr3_nt: TGTGCCAGCAGTTTCTCAGCGGTGAACTACGAGCAGTACTTC
cdr3_aa: CASSFSAVNYEQYF

d_call: .
clone_size: few
j_call: TRBJ1-2
v_call: TRBV29-1
cdr3_nt: TGCAGCGTGGGGGACATCGGGGGAAATGGCTACACCTTC
cdr3_aa: CSVGDIGGNGYTF

d_call: TRBD1
clone_size: few
j_call: TRBJ1-6
v_call: TRBV7-9
cdr3_nt: TGTGCCAGCAGCCTGGACAGGGGTTCCTATAATTCACCCCTCCACTTT
cdr3_aa: CASSLDRGSYNSPLHF